One sample yielded the 5 T cell receptor beta chains listed below, sequenced in a study of cytomegalovirus exposure and HLA in healthy donors. PCR amplification relied on 60 Vbeta primers (plus 13 Jbeta primers). Sequenced by immunoSEQ multiplex PCR; TCRdb stores in-frame clones only, minus some. In the table there are more than 85,000 clones, roughly 86% of which are singletons. Sequences were obtained from PBMCs. These receptors all stem from a man aged 40-49 years in good health and CMV-seronegative.

CDR3 DNA: TGTGCTAGTGGTTTAGACCAGGGGACTGAAGCTTTCTTT. It translates to CASGLDQGTEAFF. The V and J genes are TRBV12-5 and TRBJ1-1; TRBD1 might be the D (6 bases). Germline CDR1 and CDR2: LGHNT and FRNRAP. Trimming removed 3 bases from V and 5 bases from J, with 10 bases in between. The CDR3 totals 13 residues.

The chain has TRBV2 and TRBJ2-1, with no clear D. The CDR3 extends over 16 amino acids. Trimming took 6 bases from V and 0 from J, leaving 15 bases between them. CDR1 is SNHLY and CDR2 is FYNNEI in the germline V gene. CDR3 nucleotide sequence: TGTGCCAGCAGGGTTGAAGCGACGAGCTCCTACAATGAGCAGTTCTTC. It translates to CASRVEATSSYNEQFF.

V gene TRBV19 combines with J gene TRBJ1-5; a possible D gene is TRBD1 (5 bases). The V end lost 6 bases, the J end lost 15 bases, and 15 bases lay between the germline ends. This CDR3 is 11 amino acids long. Germline assignment: CDR1 LNHDA and CDR2 SQIVND (reference sequence). The CDR3 here is CASSQGTARHF. CDR3 in DNA: TGTGCCAGTAGCCAGGGAACAGCTCGGCATTTT.

This chain links TRBV5-1 with TRBJ1-2; 7 positions match TRBD1. With V trimmed by 2 bases and J by 2 bases, 6 bases remained unmatched. The CDR3 length is 15 residues. Germline V gives CDR1 SGHRS, CDR2 YFSETQ. Here the CDR3 reads CASSFQGDANYGYTF. The CDR3 nucleotides are TGCGCCAGCAGCTTTCAGGGGGACGCCAACTATGGCTACACCTTC.

The chain recombines TRBV2 with TRBJ2-6; maybe TRBD1 (6 bases). Trimming took 5 bases from V and 1 from J, leaving 12 bases between them. The germline V gene has CDR1 SNHLY and CDR2 FYNNEI. The CDR3 consists of 16 residues. For the CDR3, the DNA is TGTGCCAGCAGTTTAACAGGGTGGTCTGGGGCCAACGTCCTGACTTTC. It yields the protein CASSLTGWSGANVLTF.